The sequence of this T cell receptor beta chain was determined in a study of tumor-infiltrating lymphocytes in oesophageal squamous cell carcinoma listed by TCRdb under 2016. Library preparation was by PCR. TCRdb names Illumina HiSeq 2000 as the instrument used. The raw public reads went through TCRdb reprocessing: fastp at Q25, MiXCR clone calling, in-frame beta chains kept. Every CDR3 protein is listed once, alongside the most common genes and DNA of its rows. Within this sample are over 20,000 distinct CDR3 sequences, with approximately 34% of them counted one time only. The ten top clones hold about 20% of the sample. Including cysteine and phenylalanine, the CDR3 has 15 amino acids. Left in the record is the CDR3 DNA by itself, 45 bases read in frame from the first base. Trimming removed 4 bases from V and 7 bases from J, leaving 18 bases between the germline ends. CDR1 and CDR2 were assigned from the germline V gene (reference sequence) as SGHNT and YYREEE.

This clonotype is categorized as medium-sized (0.01 to 0.1%). The clone's antigen remains unknown. Base-call qualities are not available, and no considerably larger clone is one nucleotide away. The sequenced material came from esophageal tumor tissue. This chain is built from TRBV5-4 and TRBJ2-1; the D segment could be TRBD2, given 6 matching bases. This TCR was sampled from a female donor with esophageal squamous cell carcinoma. The CDR3 amino acid sequence is: CASSPVSARDNEQFF. The DNA sequence reads TGTGCCAGCAGCCCCGTATCTGCGCGGGATAATGAGCAGTTCTTC.